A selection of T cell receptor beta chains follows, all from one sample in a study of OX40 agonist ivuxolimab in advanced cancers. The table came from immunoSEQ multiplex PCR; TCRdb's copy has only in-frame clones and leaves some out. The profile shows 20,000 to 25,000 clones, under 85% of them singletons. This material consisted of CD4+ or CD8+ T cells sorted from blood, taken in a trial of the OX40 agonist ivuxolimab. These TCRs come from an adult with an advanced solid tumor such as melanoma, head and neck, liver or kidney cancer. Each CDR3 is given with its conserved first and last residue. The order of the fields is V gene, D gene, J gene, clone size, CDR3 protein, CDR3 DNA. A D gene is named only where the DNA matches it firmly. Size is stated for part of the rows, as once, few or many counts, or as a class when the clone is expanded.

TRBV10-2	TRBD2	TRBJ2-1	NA	CASRPSGGYNEQFF	TGCGCCAGCCGACCTAGCGGGGGGTACAATGAGCAGTTCTTC
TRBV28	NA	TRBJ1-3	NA	CASSSLQVSGNTIYF	TGTGCCAGCAGTTCACTACAGGTCTCTGGAAACACCATATATTTT
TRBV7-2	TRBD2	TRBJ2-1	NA	CASSPAGGPGEQFF	TGTGCCAGCAGCCCGGCGGGAGGGCCGGGTGAGCAGTTCTTC
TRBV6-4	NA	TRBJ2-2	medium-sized	CASSDSAGYTGELFF	TGTGCCAGCAGTGACTCGGCAGGGTACACCGGGGAGCTGTTTTTT
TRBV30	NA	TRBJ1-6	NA	CAWSAGDRNSPLHF	TGTGCCTGGAGCGCAGGGGATCGTAATTCACCCCTCCACTTT
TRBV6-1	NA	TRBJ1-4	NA	CASRTASATNEKLFF	TGTGCCAGCAGAACAGCGAGTGCAACTAATGAAAAACTGTTTTTT
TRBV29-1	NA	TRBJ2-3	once	CSVPGTLGVHTQYF	TGCAGCGTCCCCGGGACCCTTGGGGTCCATACGCAGTATTTT
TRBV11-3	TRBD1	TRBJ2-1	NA	CASSPTGYNEQFF	TGTGCCAGCAGCCCGACAGGGTACAATGAGCAGTTCTTC
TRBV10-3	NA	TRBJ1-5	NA	CAISEVGRQPQHF	TGTGCCATCAGTGAGGTAGGGCGTCAGCCCCAGCATTTT
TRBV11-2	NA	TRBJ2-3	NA	CASSFFPPRGFRTDTQYF	TGTGCCAGCAGCTTTTTCCCCCCTCGGGGGTTTAGGACAGATACGCAGTATTTT
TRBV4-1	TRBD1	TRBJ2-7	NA	CASSPDRGYEQYF	TGCGCCAGCAGCCCGGACAGGGGGTACGAGCAGTACTTC
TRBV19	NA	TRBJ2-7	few	CASSPEGVAYEQYF	TGTGCCAGTAGTCCCGAGGGGGTAGCCTACGAGCAGTACTTC
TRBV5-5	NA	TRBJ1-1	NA	CASSLMGMEAFF	TGTGCCAGCAGCCTCATGGGGATGGAAGCTTTCTTT
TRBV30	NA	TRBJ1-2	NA	CAWMGAYGYTF	TGTGCCTGGATGGGGGCCTATGGCTACACCTTC
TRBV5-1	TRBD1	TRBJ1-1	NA	CASSSDRDTEAFF	TGCGCCAGCAGCTCCGACAGGGACACTGAAGCTTTCTTT
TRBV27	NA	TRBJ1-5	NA	CASSPKGNQPQHF	TGTGCCAGCAGTCCAAAGGGCAATCAGCCCCAGCATTTT
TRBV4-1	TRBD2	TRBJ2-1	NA	CASRATSGPSYNEQFF	TGCGCCAGCAGAGCGACTAGCGGGCCCTCCTACAATGAGCAGTTCTTC
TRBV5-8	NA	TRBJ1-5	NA	CASSLDRAKGQPQHF	TGTGCCAGCAGCTTGGACAGGGCTAAAGGTCAGCCCCAGCATTTT
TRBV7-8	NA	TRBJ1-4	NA	CASSYWGDLGEKLFF	TGTGCCAGCAGCTATTGGGGGGATCTGGGTGAAAAACTGTTTTTT
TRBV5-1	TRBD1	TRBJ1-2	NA	CASSLVGQGGYTF	TGCGCCAGCAGCTTGGTGGGACAGGGCGGCTACACCTTC
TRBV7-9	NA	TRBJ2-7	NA	CASSSTPRGYEQYF	TGTGCCAGCAGCTCGACCCCTCGGGGCTACGAGCAGTACTTC
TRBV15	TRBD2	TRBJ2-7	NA	CATSRDWGGEQYF	TGTGCCACCAGCAGAGATTGGGGGGGCGAGCAGTACTTC
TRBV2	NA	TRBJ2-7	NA	CASSRRVVVYEQYF	TGTGCCAGCAGTCGCCGAGTCGTAGTCTACGAGCAGTACTTC
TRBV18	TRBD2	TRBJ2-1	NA	CASSPGLAGYNEQFF	TGTGCCAGCTCACCGGGACTAGCGGGCTACAATGAGCAGTTCTTC
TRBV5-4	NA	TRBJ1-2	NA	CASSLVEGYGYTF	TGTGCCAGCAGCTTAGTCGAAGGCTATGGCTACACCTTC
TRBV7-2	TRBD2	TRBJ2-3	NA	CASSLTSGVGMDTQYF	TGTGCCAGCAGCTTGACTAGCGGGGTGGGTATGGATACGCAGTATTTT
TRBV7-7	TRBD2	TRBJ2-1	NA	CASSLAGRAREQFF	TGTGCTAGCAGCTTAGCGGGCAGGGCTAGAGAGCAGTTCTTC
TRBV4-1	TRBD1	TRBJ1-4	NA	CASSQVQGTDEKLFF	TGCGCCAGCAGCCAGGTTCAAGGGACAGACGAAAAACTGTTTTTT
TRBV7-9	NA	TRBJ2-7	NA	CASSLTAYEQYF	TGTGCCAGCAGCTTGACGGCCTACGAGCAGTACTTC
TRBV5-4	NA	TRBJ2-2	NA	CASSPVSGELFF	TGTGCCAGCAGCCCCGTTTCCGGGGAGCTGTTTTTT
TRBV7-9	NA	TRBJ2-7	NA	CASSLEGGSYEQYF	TGTGCCAGCAGCTTAGAAGGGGGAAGCTACGAGCAGTACTTC
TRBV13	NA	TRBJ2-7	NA	CASSFASYEQYF	TGTGCCAGCAGCTTCGCCAGCTACGAGCAGTACTTC
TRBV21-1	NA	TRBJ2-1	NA	CASSKVTGDDLNEQFF	TGTGCCAGCAGCAAAGTGACCGGGGACGACCTTAATGAGCAGTTCTTC
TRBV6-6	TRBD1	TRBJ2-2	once	CAGTGGGGLVGELFF	TGTGCCGGGACAGGGGGCGGCGGTCTGGTCGGGGAGCTGTTTTTT
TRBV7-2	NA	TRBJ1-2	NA	CASSSSPNYGYTF	TGTGCCAGCAGCTCCTCACCTAACTATGGCTACACCTTC
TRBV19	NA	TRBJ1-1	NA	CASSIGWGGDTEAFF	TGTGCCAGTAGTATAGGGTGGGGAGGGGACACTGAAGCTTTCTTT
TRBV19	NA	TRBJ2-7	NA	CASSMTPSYEQYF	TGTGCCAGTAGTATGACCCCCAGCTACGAGCAGTACTTC
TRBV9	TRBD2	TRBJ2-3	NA	CASSLSGGATDTQYF	TGTGCCAGCAGCCTTAGCGGGGGGGCAACAGATACGCAGTATTTT
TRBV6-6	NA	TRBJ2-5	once	CASSPPGRGRETQYF	TGTGCCAGCAGTCCTCCCGGCCGGGGAAGGGAGACCCAGTACTTC
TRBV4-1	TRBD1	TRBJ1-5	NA	CASSPFLQGSNQPQHF	TGCGCCAGCAGCCCCTTCCTACAGGGGAGCAATCAGCCCCAGCATTTT
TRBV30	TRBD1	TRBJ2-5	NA	CAWSGPRGQGGETQYF	TGTGCCTGGAGTGGCCCGCGGGGACAGGGAGGAGAGACCCAGTACTTC
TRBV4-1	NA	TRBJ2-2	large	CASSPSAVAAFRVLFF	TGCGCCAGCAGCCCCTCGGCGGTAGCGGCTTTTAGGGTTCTGTTTTTT